A selection of T cell receptor beta chains follows, all from one sample in a study of beta chain features in type 1 diabetes. This table comes from immunoSEQ multiplex PCR, and its TCRdb copy is limited to in-frame clones, with some not included. The repertoire holds 250,000 to 350,000 clones, with more than 13% as singletons. The sequencing sample was made of naive CD4+ T cells from blood. Source of these receptors: a man aged 25-45 years with type 1 diabetes. CDR3s include the opening cysteine and the closing phenylalanine or tryptophan. D genes are given only for firm matches. Clone size is given for some rows only: seen once, a few or many times, or a class if the clone is expanded.

D: TRBD2
J: TRBJ2-1
size: .
V: TRBV7-3
CDR3: CASSSKGLENNEQFF
DNA: TGTGCCAGCAGCTCCAAGGGACTAGAGAACAATGAGCAGTTCTTC

D: .
J: TRBJ2-1
size: .
V: TRBV5-1
CDR3: CASSSRPEDEQFF
DNA: TGCGCCAGCAGCTCAAGACCGGAGGACGAGCAGTTCTTC

D: .
J: TRBJ2-7
size: few
V: TRBV7-8
CDR3: CASSLSGTYSYEQYF
DNA: TGTGCCAGCAGCTTATCAGGGACATATTCCTACGAGCAGTACTTC

D: TRBD1
J: TRBJ2-5
size: few
V: TRBV7-9
CDR3: CASSSHPGGETQYF
DNA: TGTGCCAGCAGCTCCCATCCAGGGGGAGAGACCCAGTACTTC

D: .
J: TRBJ2-2
size: few
V: TRBV9
CDR3: CASSIPLKGGKSGELFF
DNA: TGTGCCAGCAGCATACCCTTGAAAGGAGGGAAGTCCGGGGAGCTGTTTTTT

D: TRBD1
J: TRBJ1-5
size: .
V: TRBV29-1
CDR3: CSVEVGGQSQHF
DNA: TGCAGCGTTGAGGTGGGGGGACAGTCCCAGCATTTT

D: TRBD2
J: TRBJ2-5
size: few
V: TRBV28
CDR3: CASSLWVAGGLETQYF
DNA: TGTGCCAGCAGTTTATGGGTAGCGGGAGGACTAGAGACCCAGTACTTC

D: TRBD1
J: TRBJ2-2
size: .
V: TRBV11-2
CDR3: CASSTNRGPKGELFF
DNA: TGTGCCAGCAGCACAAACAGGGGGCCAAAAGGGGAGCTGTTTTTT

D: .
J: TRBJ2-6
size: .
V: TRBV7-2
CDR3: CASSLGSGANVLTF
DNA: TGTGCCAGCAGCTTAGGTTCGGGGGCCAACGTCCTGACTTTC

D: .
J: TRBJ1-5
size: .
V: TRBV19
CDR3: CASSIYSLNQPQHF
DNA: TGTGCCAGTAGTATTTACAGCCTCAATCAGCCCCAGCATTTT

D: .
J: TRBJ1-1
size: few
V: TRBV9
CDR3: CASSPIMNTEAFF
DNA: TGTGCCAGCAGTCCTATCATGAACACTGAAGCTTTCTTT

D: .
J: TRBJ1-5
size: few
V: TRBV28
CDR3: CASTEPGSYHQPQHF
DNA: TGTGCCAGCACCGAACCAGGTTCCTATCATCAGCCCCAGCATTTT

D: TRBD1
J: TRBJ2-5
size: few
V: TRBV28
CDR3: CASTRGRETQYF
DNA: TGTGCCAGCACCAGGGGGAGAGAGACCCAGTACTTC

D: .
J: TRBJ1-1
size: .
V: TRBV15
CDR3: CATSRAGNTEAFF
DNA: TGTGCCACCAGCAGGGCGGGGAACACTGAAGCTTTCTTT

D: TRBD1
J: TRBJ2-5
size: few
V: TRBV6-5
CDR3: CASRQTGGETQYF
DNA: TGTGCCAGCAGACAGACAGGGGGAGAGACCCAGTACTTC

D: .
J: TRBJ2-5
size: few
V: TRBV9
CDR3: CASSVWGMGGQETQYF
DNA: TGTGCCAGCAGCGTATGGGGTATGGGGGGCCAAGAGACCCAGTACTTC

D: .
J: TRBJ2-1
size: .
V: TRBV5-1
CDR3: CASSPAAQSLNNEQFF
DNA: TGCGCCAGCAGTCCGGCGGCACAAAGCCTCAACAATGAGCAGTTCTTC

D: TRBD2
J: TRBJ2-7
size: .
V: TRBV2
CDR3: CASSENGGRAEQYF
DNA: TGTGCCAGCAGTGAAAACGGCGGGAGGGCCGAGCAGTACTTC

D: .
J: TRBJ2-7
size: .
V: TRBV19
CDR3: CASSSGQSYEQYF
DNA: TGTGCCAGTAGTAGTGGGCAGTCCTACGAGCAGTACTTC

D: .
J: TRBJ2-7
size: few
V: TRBV25-1
CDR3: CASSGQIYEQYF
DNA: TGTGCCAGCAGTGGACAGATCTACGAGCAGTACTTC

D: .
J: TRBJ2-5
size: few
V: TRBV28
CDR3: CASSLRGFVVYF
DNA: TGTGCCAGCAGTTTGAGGGGGTTCGTGGTGTACTTC

D: .
J: TRBJ2-1
size: .
V: TRBV4-1
CDR3: CASSQDWFVPRFF
DNA: TGCGCCAGCAGCCAAGATTGGTTCGTCCCGCGGTTCTTC

D: .
J: TRBJ1-1
size: .
V: TRBV28
CDR3: CASWGVYTEAFF
DNA: TGTGCCAGCTGGGGGGTGTATACTGAAGCTTTCTTT

D: .
J: TRBJ2-5
size: few
V: TRBV29-1
CDR3: CSAPTQLQETQYF
DNA: TGCAGCGCGCCCACACAGCTCCAAGAGACCCAGTACTTC